The present TCR beta chain was sequenced within a study of blood T cell repertoires in COVID-19. The CDR3 spans 16 residues. The V gene's germline CDR1 is MNHEY and CDR2 SVGEGT. V shed 5 bases, J shed 6 bases, and the junction held 13 bases outside the gene matches. Clones were read by immunoSEQ multiplex PCR, and TCRdb kept only the in-frame ones, dropping some. Of 150,000 to 200,000 clones detected, about four fifths appear once; the ten largest clones hold 7.6%. Specimen: peripheral blood. The V and J genes are TRBV6-2 or TRBV6-3 and TRBJ2-3, with TRBD2 identical over 8 bases. This TCR was sampled from a woman aged 70 to 79 with COVID-19, enrolled during active disease. The CDR3 coding sequence is TGTGCCAGCAGTCGTCGGAGCGGGAGTGTTTCCGATACGCAGTATTTT. Translation: CASSRRSGSVSDTQYF.